The entry below gives a single T cell receptor beta chain sequence along with its context. The repertoire was sequenced with immunoSEQ multiplex PCR; TCRdb's copy has only in-frame clones and lacks some. Among 150,000 to 200,000 clones listed, 75% to 90% were seen once. These data come from a study of blood T cell repertoires in COVID-19. The TCR originated in a woman in her sixties or seventies who had recovered from COVID-19. The material sequenced was PBMCs or T cells enriched from blood (not recorded which).

CDR3 amino acids: CASTFGQSSGNTIYF. DNA for the CDR3: TGTGCCAGTACCTTCGGACAGTCCTCTGGAAACACCATATATTTT. The chain joins TRBV19 to TRBJ1-3; tentatively, D is TRBD1 (6 bases). Between the trimmed V and J ends, which lost 7 bases and 0 bases, there was a span of 13 bases. Germline V gene lookup returns CDR1 LNHDA and CDR2 SQIVND (reference sequence). The CDR3 runs 15 residues. Full variable domain (outside the CDR3, taken from reference TRBV19 and TRBJ1-3): DGGITQSPKYLFRKEGQNVTLSCEQNLNHDAMYWYRQDPGQGLRLIYYSQIVNDFQKGDIAEGYSVSREKKESFPLTVTSAQKNPTAFYLCASTFGQSSGNTIYFGEGSWLTVV.